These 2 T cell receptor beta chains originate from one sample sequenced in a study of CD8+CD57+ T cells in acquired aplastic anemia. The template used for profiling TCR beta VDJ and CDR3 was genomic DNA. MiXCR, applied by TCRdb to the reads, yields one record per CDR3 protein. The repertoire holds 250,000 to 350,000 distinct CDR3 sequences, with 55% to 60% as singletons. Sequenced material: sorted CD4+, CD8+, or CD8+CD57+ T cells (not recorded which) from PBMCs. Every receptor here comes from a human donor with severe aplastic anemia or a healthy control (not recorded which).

CDR3 sequence: CASSLGGQLQTQYF. The CDR3 bases are TGTGCCAGCAGCTTAGGAGGACAACTGCAGACCCAGTACTTC. The chain couples TRBV7-9 to TRBJ2-5; possible D gene TRBD1, 5 bases. Germline-derived CDR1 and CDR2 are SEHNR and FQNEAQ (reference sequence). CDR3 size: 14 residues. The V end lost 1 base, the J end lost 6 bases, and 12 bases lay between the germline ends.

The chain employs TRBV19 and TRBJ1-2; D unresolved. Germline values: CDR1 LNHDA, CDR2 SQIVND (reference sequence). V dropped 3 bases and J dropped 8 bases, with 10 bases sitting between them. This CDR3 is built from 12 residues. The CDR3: CASSISSRGYTF. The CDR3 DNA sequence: TGTGCCAGTAGTATCTCCAGCCGGGGCTACACCTTC.